This T cell receptor (beta chain) emerged from a study of blood T cell repertoires in COVID-19. Study information: Sites across the United States, Italy and Spain contributed samples from acute and convalescent COVID-19. The cDNA or gDNA used as material had been derived from T cells, B-cell-depleted T cells, or PBMCs.

The CDR3 totals 16 residues. V was cut by 4 bases and J by 7 bases, with 20 bases left in between. Per germline, CDR1 SNHLY and CDR2 FYNNEI. In the original analysis: Nucleated cell counts were estimated from reference gene primer amplification. The repertoire was sequenced with immunoSEQ multiplex PCR; TCRdb's copy has only in-frame clones and lacks some. From that table come the V and J calls and clone size; the DNA was used to work out D and trimming. The sample holds approximately 280,000 clones, around 89% seen once. Sequenced sample: peripheral blood. The source of this sequence is a man aged 40-50 years with acute or convalescent COVID-19. The V call is TRBV2, the J call TRBJ1-5; a weak D match, TRBD1 (5 bases). The CDR3 bases are TGTGCCAGCAGTGCCCGGCGGAGGGGAGGAGAACAGCCCCAGCATTTT. This encodes CASSARRRGGEQPQHF.